This TCR beta chain was sequenced for a study of T cells after somatic rescue of genetic block. Germline V gene data show CDR1 as MNHNS and CDR2 as SASEGT. The CDR3 covers 13 residues. Trimming removed 6 bases at V and 4 bases at J, with 12 bases between. TCRdb keeps only in-frame clones here, not all; method: immunoSEQ multiplex PCR. The sample consists of over 9,000 clones, approximately 72% of them appearing once. The V call is TRBV6-1, the J call TRBJ2-5; TRBD1 might be the D (6 bases). The sequenced sample was peripheral blood mononuclear cells (PBMCs). This receptor was obtained from a boy aged 5-17 years. The CDR3 loop reads CASSRTDLETQYF. The CDR3 coding sequence is TGTGCCAGCAGCAGGACAGACCTAGAGACCCAGTACTTC.